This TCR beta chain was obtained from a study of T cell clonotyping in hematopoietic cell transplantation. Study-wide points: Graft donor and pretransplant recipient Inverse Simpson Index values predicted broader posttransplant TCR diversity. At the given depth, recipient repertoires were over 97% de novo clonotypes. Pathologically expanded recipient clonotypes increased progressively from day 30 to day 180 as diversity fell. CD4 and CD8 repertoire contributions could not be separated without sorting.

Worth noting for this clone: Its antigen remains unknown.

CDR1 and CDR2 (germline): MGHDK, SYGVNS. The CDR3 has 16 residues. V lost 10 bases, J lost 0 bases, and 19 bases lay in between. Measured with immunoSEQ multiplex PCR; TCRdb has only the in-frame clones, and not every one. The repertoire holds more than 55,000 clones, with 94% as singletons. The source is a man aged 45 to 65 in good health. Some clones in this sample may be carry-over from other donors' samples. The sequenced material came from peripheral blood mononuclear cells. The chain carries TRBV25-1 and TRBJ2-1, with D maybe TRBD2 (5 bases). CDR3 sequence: CATRGEGPTSYNEQFF. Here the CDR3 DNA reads TGTGCCACAAGAGGAGAGGGTCCTACCTCCTACAATGAGCAGTTCTTC.